Sequencing of this T cell receptor (beta chain) was carried out in a study of shared clonotypes between healthy human individuals. TCRdb's table, derived via immunoSEQ multiplex PCR, lists solely in-frame clones and lacks some. The table has about 2 million clones, about 95% seen once; the top ten hold around 1.1%. J gave up 4 bases and V 3 bases, and 4 bases lay outside the gene matches. The germline V gene has CDR1 MNHEY and CDR2 SMNVEV (reference sequence). The CDR3 length is 14 residues. Terminally differentiated effector memory CD45RA+ cells were left out of the naive CD8 fraction, which was CD45RO-negative and positively selected for CCR7.

The sequenced sample consisted of naive CD8+ T cells sorted from blood. This receptor was identified in a man younger than 30 in good health. V gene TRBV27 combines with J gene TRBJ2-3; 7 bases are shared with TRBD2. Here the CDR3 DNA reads TGTGCCAGCAGTTTGAGGGAGGGCCCAGATACGCAGTATTTT. Translated: CASSLREGPDTQYF.